This entry describes one TCR beta chain. The data were taken from a study of T cells in localized non-small cell lung cancer. Assay: immunoSEQ multiplex PCR; the TCRdb copy retains only in-frame clones and omits some. The sample contains 40,000 or so clones, roughly 86% of which appear only once. Germline V gene lookup returns CDR1 MRHNA and CDR2 SNTAGT. Deletions cut 4 bases from V and 0 bases from J, with 10 bases between. This CDR3 spans 15 amino acids. This specimen consisted of peripheral blood, obtained before any cancer treatment. The TCR was taken from a man aged 35 to 69 with stage I lung adenocarcinoma. This sequence joins TRBV6-4 and TRBJ2-1, with D tentatively TRBD2 (6 bases). The CDR3 DNA is TGTGCCAGCAGTGCGGGCGGGGCCTCCTACAATGAGCAGTTCTTC. It specifies CASSAGGASYNEQFF.